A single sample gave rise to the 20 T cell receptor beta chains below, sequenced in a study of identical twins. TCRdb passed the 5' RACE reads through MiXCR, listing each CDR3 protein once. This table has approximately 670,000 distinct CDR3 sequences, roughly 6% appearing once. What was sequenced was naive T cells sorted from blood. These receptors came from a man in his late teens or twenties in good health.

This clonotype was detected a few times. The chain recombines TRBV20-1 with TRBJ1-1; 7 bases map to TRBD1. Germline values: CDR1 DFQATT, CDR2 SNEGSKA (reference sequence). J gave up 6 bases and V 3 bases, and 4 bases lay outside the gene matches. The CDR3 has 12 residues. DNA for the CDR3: TGCAGTGCTAGTGGAGGGACAGCTGAAGCTTTCTTT. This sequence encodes CSASGGTAEAFF.

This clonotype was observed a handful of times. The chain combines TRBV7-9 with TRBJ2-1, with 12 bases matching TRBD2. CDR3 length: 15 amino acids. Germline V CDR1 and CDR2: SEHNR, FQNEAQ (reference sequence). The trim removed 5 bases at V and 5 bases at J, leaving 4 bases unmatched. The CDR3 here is CASSQLAGGDNEQFF. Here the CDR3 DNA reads TGTGCCAGCAGCCAACTAGCGGGAGGTGACAATGAGCAGTTCTTC. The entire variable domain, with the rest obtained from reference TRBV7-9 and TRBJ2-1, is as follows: DTGVSQNPRHKITKRGQNVTFRCDPISEHNRLYWYRQTLGQGPEFLTYFQNEAQLEKSRLLSDRFSAERPKGSFSTLEIQRTEQGDSAMYLCASSQLAGGDNEQFFGPGTRLTVL.

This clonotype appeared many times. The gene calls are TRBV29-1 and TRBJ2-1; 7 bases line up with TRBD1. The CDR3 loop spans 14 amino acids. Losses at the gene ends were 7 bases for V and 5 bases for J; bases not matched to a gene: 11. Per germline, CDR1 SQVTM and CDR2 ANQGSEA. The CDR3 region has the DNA TGCAGCGGGGGCGACAGGGTTTTGGACAATGAGCAGTTCTTC. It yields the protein CSGGDRVLDNEQFF.

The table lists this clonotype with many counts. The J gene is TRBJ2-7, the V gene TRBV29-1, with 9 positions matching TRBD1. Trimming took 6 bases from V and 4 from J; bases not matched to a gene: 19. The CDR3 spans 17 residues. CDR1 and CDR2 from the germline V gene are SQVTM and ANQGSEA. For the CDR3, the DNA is TGCAGCGTCTCAAACTGGGGACAGGGTGGAGGGCGGTACGAGCAGTACTTC. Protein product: CSVSNWGQGGGRYEQYF.

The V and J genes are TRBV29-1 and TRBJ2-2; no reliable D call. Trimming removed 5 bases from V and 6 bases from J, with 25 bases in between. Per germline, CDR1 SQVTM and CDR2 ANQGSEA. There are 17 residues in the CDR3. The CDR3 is CSVLVDAFESGAGELFF. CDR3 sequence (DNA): TGCAGCGTTTTGGTAGATGCCTTCGAGTCTGGGGCCGGGGAGCTGTTTTTT.

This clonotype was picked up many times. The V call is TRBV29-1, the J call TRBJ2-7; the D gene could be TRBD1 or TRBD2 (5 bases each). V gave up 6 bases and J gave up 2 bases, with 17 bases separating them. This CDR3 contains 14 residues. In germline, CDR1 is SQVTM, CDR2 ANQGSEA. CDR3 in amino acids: CSVTGTTDTYEQYF. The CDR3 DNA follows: TGCAGCGTGACCGGGACGACTGATACCTACGAGCAGTACTTC.

In nucleotides, the CDR3 is TGTGCCAGCAGTTTTACTTCAGGGAGCACTGAAGCTTTCTTT. It is translated as CASSFTSGSTEAFF. The genes are TRBV12-3 or TRBV12-4 and TRBJ1-1; maybe TRBD1 (5 bases). The V end was cut by 3 bases, the J end by 4 bases, with 12 bases between. CDR3 length: 14 residues.

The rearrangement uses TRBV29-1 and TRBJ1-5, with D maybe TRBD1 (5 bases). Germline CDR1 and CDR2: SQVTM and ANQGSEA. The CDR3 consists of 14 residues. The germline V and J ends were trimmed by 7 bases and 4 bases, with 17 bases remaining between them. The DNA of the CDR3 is TGCAGCGCCAAAACCCAGGGTACGAATCAGCCCCAGCATTTT. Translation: CSAKTQGTNQPQHF.

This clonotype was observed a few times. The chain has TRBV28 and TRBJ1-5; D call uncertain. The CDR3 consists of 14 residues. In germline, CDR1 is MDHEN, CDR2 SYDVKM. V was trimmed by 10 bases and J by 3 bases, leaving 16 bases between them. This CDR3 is CATDKGANNQPQHF. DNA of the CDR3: TGTGCCACCGATAAGGGAGCTAACAATCAGCCCCAGCATTTT.

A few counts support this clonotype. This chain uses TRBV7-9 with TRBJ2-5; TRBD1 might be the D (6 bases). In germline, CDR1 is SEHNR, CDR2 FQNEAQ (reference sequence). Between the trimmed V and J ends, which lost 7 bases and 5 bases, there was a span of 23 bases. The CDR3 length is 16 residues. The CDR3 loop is CASKKQGGFEGETQYF. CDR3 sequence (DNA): TGTGCCAGCAAAAAACAGGGCGGATTCGAGGGTGAGACCCAGTACTTC.

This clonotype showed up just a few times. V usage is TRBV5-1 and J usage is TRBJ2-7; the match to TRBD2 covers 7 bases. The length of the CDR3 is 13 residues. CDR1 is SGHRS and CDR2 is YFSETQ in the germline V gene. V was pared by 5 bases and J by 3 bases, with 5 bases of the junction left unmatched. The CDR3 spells CASSTGGSYEQYF. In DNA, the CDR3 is TGCGCCAGCAGTACCGGGGGGAGCTACGAGCAGTACTTC.

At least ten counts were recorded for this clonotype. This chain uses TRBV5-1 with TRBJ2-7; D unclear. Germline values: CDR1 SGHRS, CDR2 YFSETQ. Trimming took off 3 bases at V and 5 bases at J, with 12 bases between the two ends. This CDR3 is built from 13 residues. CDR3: CASSSRPRDEQYV. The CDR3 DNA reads TGCGCCAGCAGCTCCCGACCTCGGGACGAGCAGTACGTC.

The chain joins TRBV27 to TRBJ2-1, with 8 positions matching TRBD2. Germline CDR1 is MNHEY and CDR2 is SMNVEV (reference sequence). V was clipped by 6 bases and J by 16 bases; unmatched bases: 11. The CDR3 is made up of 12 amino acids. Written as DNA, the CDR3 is TGTGCCAGCAGACCCCTCTCGGGAGGGTACTTCTTC. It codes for CASRPLSGGYFF.

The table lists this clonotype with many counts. CDR3 amino acids: CSAAGGGSGRYNEQFF. The DNA of the CDR3 is TGCAGTGCTGCGGGAGGGGGGAGCGGGAGGTACAATGAGCAGTTCTTC. The rearrangement links TRBV20-1 to TRBJ2-1; TRBD2 agrees at 9 bases. Trimming cost V 5 bases and J 4 bases; bases outside gene matches: 12. This CDR3 contains 16 residues. CDR1 is DFQATT and CDR2 is SNEGSKA in the germline V gene (reference sequence).

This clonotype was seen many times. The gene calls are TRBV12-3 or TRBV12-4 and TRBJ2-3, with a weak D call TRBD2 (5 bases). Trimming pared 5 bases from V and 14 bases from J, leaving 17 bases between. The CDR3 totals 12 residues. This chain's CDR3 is CASSPPGNPGYF. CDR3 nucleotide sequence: TGTGCCAGCAGTCCACCGGGGAACCCCGGGTATTTT.

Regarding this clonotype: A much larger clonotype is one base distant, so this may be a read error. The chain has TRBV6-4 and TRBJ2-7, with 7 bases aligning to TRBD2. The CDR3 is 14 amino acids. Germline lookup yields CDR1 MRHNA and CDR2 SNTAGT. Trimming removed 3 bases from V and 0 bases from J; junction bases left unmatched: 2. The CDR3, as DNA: TGTGCCAGCAGTGATGGGACTAACTCCTACGAGCAGTACTTC. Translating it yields CASSDGTNSYEQYF.

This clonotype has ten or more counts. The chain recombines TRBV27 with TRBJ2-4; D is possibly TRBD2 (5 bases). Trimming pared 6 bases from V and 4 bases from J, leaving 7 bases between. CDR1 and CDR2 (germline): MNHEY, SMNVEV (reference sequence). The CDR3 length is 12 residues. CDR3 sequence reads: CASRSGKNIQYF. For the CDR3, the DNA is TGTGCCAGCAGGAGCGGAAAAAACATTCAGTACTTC.

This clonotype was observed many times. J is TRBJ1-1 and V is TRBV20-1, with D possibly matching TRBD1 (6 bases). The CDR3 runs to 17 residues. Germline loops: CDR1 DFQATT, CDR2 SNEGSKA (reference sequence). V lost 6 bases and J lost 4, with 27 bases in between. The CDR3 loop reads CSALKRPGRGGGTEAFF. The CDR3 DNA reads TGCAGTGCCCTCAAAAGGCCCGGCAGGGGCGGAGGCACTGAAGCTTTCTTT.

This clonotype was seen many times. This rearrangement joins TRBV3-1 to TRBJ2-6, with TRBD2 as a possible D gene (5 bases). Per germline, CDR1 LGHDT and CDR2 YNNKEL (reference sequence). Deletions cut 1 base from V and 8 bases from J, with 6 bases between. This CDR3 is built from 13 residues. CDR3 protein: CASSQGGPNVLTF. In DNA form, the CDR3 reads TGTGCCAGCAGCCAAGGCGGGCCCAACGTCCTGACTTTC.

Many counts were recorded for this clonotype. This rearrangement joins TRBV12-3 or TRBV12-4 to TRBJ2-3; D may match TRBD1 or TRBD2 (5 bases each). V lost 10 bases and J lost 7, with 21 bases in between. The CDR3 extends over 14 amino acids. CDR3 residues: CATLGDPGGYTQYF. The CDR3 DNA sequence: TGTGCCACCCTTGGGGACCCCGGCGGGTATACGCAGTATTTT.